These 5 T cell receptor beta chains were sequenced from one sample in a study of CXCR3-negative and CXCR3-positive naive CD8 T cells. Each TRB cDNA library was prepared by 5' RACE (with UMI labels). After re-calling the 5' RACE reads, TCRdb lists one entry per CDR3 protein, DNA absent. Its table records about 92,000 distinct CDR3 sequences. Source material: naive CXCR3- CD8+ T cells from blood. The subset here: CD45RO-CCR7+CD27+CD95- naive CD8+ T cells lacking CXCR3 (TNR3-). Receptor source: a human donor in good health. Some clones in this sample may be carry-over from other donors' samples.

The V and J genes are TRBV10-3 and TRBJ2-5; there is no DNA to check the TCRdb D call of TRBD2. The germline CDR1 and CDR2 sequences are ENHRY and SYGVKD. This CDR3 region has 14 residues. The CDR3 reads CAISGPRRQETQYF.

The rearrangement joins TRBV4-1 to TRBJ2-3; as DNA is missing, the TRBD1 call by TCRdb cannot be tested. The CDR3 consists of 15 residues. Germline-derived CDR1 and CDR2 are MGHRA and YSYEKL. The chain's CDR3 is CASSHETGITDTQYF.

The chain combines TRBV6-6 with TRBJ1-5; as DNA is missing, the TRBD1 call by TCRdb cannot be tested. The length of the CDR3 is 14 residues. Germline lookup yields CDR1 MNHNY and CDR2 SVGAGI (reference sequence). The CDR3 loop reads CASRNRGPNQPQHF.

The CDR3 sequence is CASSSWTSGAYNEQFF. The gene calls are TRBV7-2 and TRBJ2-1; TCRdb gives TRBD2 as the D gene, but with no DNA this cannot be confirmed. CDR3 length equals 16 residues. CDR1 and CDR2 from the germline V gene are SGHTA and FQGNSA.

The chain links TRBV29-1 to TRBJ2-2; the TCRdb call, TRBD1, lacks DNA for checking. The V gene's germline CDR1 is SQVTM and CDR2 ANQGSEA. The CDR3 spans 15 residues. The CDR3 region is CSVRTGETITGELFF.